A single T cell receptor (beta chain) is shown here with its context. As yet, its antigen is unknown. Researchers collected 7.5 to 10 milliliters of peripheral blood from every single donor. The data originate from a study of blood T cells in healthy people across ages. Study-wide findings and caveats: A roughly linear age-dependent decrease characterized TCR beta diversity per million T cells. It was the long-lived donors that had more naive CD4+ cells and higher diversity than aged donors.

The CDR3 is 15 amino acids. V lost 1 base and J lost 8; bases outside the gene matches: 5. The V gene's germline CDR1 is MNHNS and CDR2 SASEGT. Combining a sample-barcoded 5' primer with a J-beta primer mix, a second PCR ran for about 6 to 12 cycles. Researchers report that a template-switch adaptor with 12 random nucleotides tagged each cDNA molecule. TCRdb processed the 5' RACE reads anew with MiXCR; each CDR3 protein has one entry. Of 600,000 to 650,000 distinct CDR3 sequences detected, under 70% appear once; the ten largest clones hold roughly 34%. This receptor was taken from a man between 60 and 75 years old in good health. What was sequenced was blood. The chain recombines TRBV6-1 with TRBJ1-4, with 9 bases that match TRBD1. In nucleotides, the CDR3 is TGTGCCAGCAGTGAAGTGGGGACAGGGCGCGAAAAACTGTTTTTT. Translated, it gives CASSEVGTGREKLFF.